What follows are 24 T cell receptor beta chains derived from one specimen sequenced in a study of blood T cell repertoires in COVID-19. Profiled with immunoSEQ multiplex PCR; TCRdb holds only in-frame clones, not every one. The table lists 150,000 to 200,000 clones, around 85% of them singletons. Source material: peripheral blood. These TCRs come from a man between 65 and 80 years old with active or convalescent COVID-19.

This chain connects TRBV30 to TRBJ2-7; tentative D call: TRBD2 (5 bases). V lost 3 bases and J 9 bases, leaving 12 bases between the germline ends. CDR3 length: 11 residues. Germline V CDR1 and CDR2: GTSNPN, SVGIG (reference sequence). CDR3: CAWSPSEVQYF. The CDR3 region has the DNA TGTGCCTGGAGCCCCTCGGAGGTGCAGTACTTC.

V and J are TRBV24-1 and TRBJ2-3, with 7 bases matching TRBD2. Germline V lookup: CDR1 KGHDR, CDR2 SFDVKD. Trimming removed 5 bases from V and 6 bases from J; junction bases left unmatched: 7. The CDR3 is made up of 14 amino acids. The CDR3 DNA reads as TGTGCCACCAGTGTCGGGGGGAGCGCGGATACGCAGTATTTT. Encoded protein: CATSVGGSADTQYF.

This chain uses TRBV7-2 with TRBJ2-1; TRBD1 matches 9 bases. The CDR3 totals 15 residues. Germline assignment: CDR1 SGHTA and CDR2 FQGNSA. V was pared by 4 bases and J by 3 bases, with 4 bases of the junction left unmatched. CDR3 in amino acids: CASSYRGRSYNEQFF. DNA of the CDR3: TGTGCCAGCAGCTACAGGGGGCGCAGCTACAATGAGCAGTTCTTC.

V usage is TRBV6-2 or TRBV6-3 and J usage is TRBJ2-2; 8 bases map to TRBD1. Germline values: CDR1 MNHEY, CDR2 SVGEGT. V lost 0 bases to trimming and J lost 4 bases; unmatched junction nucleotides: 7. The CDR3 runs 17 residues. Written as DNA, the CDR3 is TGTGCCAGCAGTTACTCTAGGGGACAGGTCTTCACCGGGGAGCTGTTTTTT. As protein: CASSYSRGQVFTGELFF.

The chain is built from TRBV7-2 and TRBJ2-2; TRBD1 aligns across 7 bases. V lost 3 bases to trimming and J lost 6 bases; unmatched junction nucleotides: 4. The CDR3 length is 14 residues. The V gene's germline CDR1 is SGHTA and CDR2 FQGNSA. The CDR3 loop is CASSLGQTPGELFF. Written as DNA, the CDR3 is TGTGCCAGCAGCTTGGGACAGACACCCGGGGAGCTGTTTTTT.

The chain links TRBV27 to TRBJ1-2; weak D call: TRBD1 (5 bases). Germline values: CDR1 MNHEY, CDR2 SMNVEV (reference sequence). Trimming pared 6 bases from V and 8 bases from J, leaving 22 bases between. The CDR3 is 15 amino acids. In DNA form, the CDR3 reads TGTGCCAGCAGCGGAGGGGAGACCCTTACGGGGGGCTACACCTTC. This encodes CASSGGETLTGGYTF.

This clone is a singleton in its sample. The rearrangement joins TRBV20-1 to TRBJ1-1; D perhaps matches TRBD1 (5 bases). The CDR3 length is 14 residues. Per the germline V gene, CDR1 is DFQATT and CDR2 is SNEGSKA (reference sequence). Trimming stripped 3 bases from V and 5 bases from J, with 16 bases between. The CDR3 nucleotides read TGCAGTGCTAGTTTAGGGGTTAGGGTGACTGAAGCTTTCTTT. Its protein is CSASLGVRVTEAFF.

This clone came up once. The chain couples TRBV18 to TRBJ1-2, with D tentatively TRBD1 (6 bases). CDR3 length: 16 amino acids. Deletions cut 5 bases from V and 1 base from J, with 17 bases between. Germline loops: CDR1 KGHSH, CDR2 LQKENI. CDR3 protein: CASSSRVVRGNYGYTF. DNA for the CDR3: TGTGCCAGCTCATCCCGTGTAGTCAGGGGTAACTATGGCTACACCTTC.

V is TRBV6-2 or TRBV6-3 and J is TRBJ1-2, with TRBD1 matching 11 bases. The CDR3 is made up of 15 amino acids. CDR1 MNHEY and CDR2 SVGEGT come from the germline V gene. J was trimmed by 7 bases and V by 1 base; bases with no gene match: 5. In nucleotides, the CDR3 is TGTGCCAGCAGTTACTTCGGACAGGGGGCGCCTGGCTACACCTTC. It yields the protein CASSYFGQGAPGYTF.

The chain is built from TRBV19 and TRBJ1-2, with a weak D call TRBD1 (5 bases). Trimming left V 3 bases short and J 6 bases short, with 17 bases between. Germline CDR1 and CDR2: LNHDA and SQIVND (reference sequence). The CDR3 covers 15 residues. CDR3 sequence: CASSINSGQQDGYTF. The CDR3 DNA reads TGTGCCAGTAGTATTAACTCAGGACAACAGGATGGCTACACCTTC.

This clone was seen a few times. This chain joins TRBV6-5 and TRBJ1-5; TRBD1 might be the D (6 bases). This CDR3 contains 13 residues. Germline lookup yields CDR1 MNHEY and CDR2 SVGAGI. V lost 6 bases and J 7 bases, leaving 13 bases between the germline ends. DNA for the CDR3: TGTGCCAGCAGCCGGACAGAAACCCAGCCCCAGCATTTT. It codes for CASSRTETQPQHF.

The genes are TRBV27 and TRBJ2-6; 7 bases match TRBD1. V shed 6 bases, J shed 2 bases, and the junction held 7 bases outside the gene matches. In germline, CDR1 is MNHEY, CDR2 SMNVEV (reference sequence). The CDR3 consists of 16 residues. CDR3 coding DNA: TGTGCCAGCAGGTTTTACAGGGGCACTGGGGCCAACGTCCTGACTTTC. It translates to CASRFYRGTGANVLTF.

The J gene is TRBJ1-5, the V gene TRBV19; D perhaps matches TRBD1 (5 bases). From germline, CDR1 is LNHDA and CDR2 SQIVND (reference sequence). This CDR3 is 14 amino acids long. V shed 4 bases and J shed 1 base, with 8 bases lying between them. CDR3 nucleotide sequence: TGTGCCAGTAGTACACAGGACAGCAATCAGCCCCAGCATTTT. Translating gives CASSTQDSNQPQHF.

The gene calls are TRBV28 and TRBJ2-3, with 7 bases fitting TRBD1. The V and J ends lost 6 bases and 5 bases, in that order; junction bases with no gene match: 17. CDR1 and CDR2 (germline): MDHEN, SYDVKM. The CDR3 totals 17 residues. The CDR3 coding sequence is TGTGCCAGCAGCTCCAGGGGGTTTATCAGGGACGGAGATACGCAGTATTTT. Amino acids: CASSSRGFIRDGDTQYF.

The V and J genes are TRBV5-6 and TRBJ2-3, with D possibly matching TRBD2 (5 bases). Trimming stripped 0 bases from V and 3 bases from J, with 8 bases between. Per germline, CDR1 SGHDT and CDR2 YYEEEE. This CDR3 spans 14 amino acids. DNA for the CDR3: TGTGCCAGCAGCTTGGGGTGGGAGACAGATACGCAGTATTTT. Its translation is CASSLGWETDTQYF.

The V and J genes are TRBV3-1 (or the pseudogene TRBV3-2) and TRBJ1-1; no definite D call. Germline V CDR1 and CDR2: LGHDT, YNNKEL (reference sequence). This CDR3 is 15 amino acids long. With 3 bases removed from V and 0 bases from J, the gap between germline ends came to 11 bases. CDR3 sequence reads: CASSQRRPLNTEAFF. DNA of the CDR3: TGTGCCAGCAGCCAGAGGAGGCCACTGAACACTGAAGCTTTCTTT.

The rearrangement joins TRBV19 to TRBJ2-1; D may be TRBD2 (6 bases). The ends were cut back, 0 bases at V and 7 bases at J, with 13 bases in the middle. CDR1 LNHDA and CDR2 SQIVND come from the germline V gene (reference sequence). The CDR3 contains 15 residues. The CDR3 here is CASSIDPGLGNEQFF. The DNA for the CDR3 is TGTGCCAGTAGTATAGACCCGGGACTGGGGAATGAGCAGTTCTTC. Full variable domain (outside the CDR3, taken from reference TRBV19 and TRBJ2-1): DGGITQSPKYLFRKEGQNVTLSCEQNLNHDAMYWYRQDPGQGLRLIYYSQIVNDFQKGDIAEGYSVSREKKESFPLTVTSAQKNPTAFYLCASSIDPGLGNEQFFGPGTRLTVL.

The V gene is TRBV3-1 (or the pseudogene TRBV3-2), the J gene TRBJ2-1, with TRBD1 identical over 7 bases. This CDR3 spans 13 amino acids. V trimming: 1 base; J trimming: 10 bases; junction bases outside the gene matches: 4. Germline loops: CDR1 LGHDT, CDR2 YNNKEL (reference sequence). The CDR3 DNA follows: TGTGCCAGCAGCCAAGGAAAGGACAGGGAGCAGTTCTTC. Encoded protein: CASSQGKDREQFF.

The rearrangement uses TRBV5-6 and TRBJ1-6, with D unresolved. The germline V and J ends were trimmed by 4 bases and 5 bases, with 7 bases remaining between them. There are 13 residues in the CDR3. From germline, CDR1 is SGHDT and CDR2 YYEEEE. The CDR3: CASSPQNNSPLHF. CDR3 DNA: TGTGCCAGCAGCCCCCAGAATAATTCACCCCTCCACTTT.

This chain links TRBV19 with TRBJ1-4, with 7 bases that match TRBD1. In germline, CDR1 is LNHDA, CDR2 SQIVND (reference sequence). Trimming removed 6 bases from V and 6 bases from J; junction bases left unmatched: 7. The CDR3 runs 14 residues. In DNA, the CDR3 is TGTGCCAGTAGACGACAGGGAATGGATGAAAAACTGTTTTTT. Its protein is CASRRQGMDEKLFF.

V and J are TRBV5-1 and TRBJ2-7; TRBD2 is a possible D gene (7 bases). This CDR3 spans 15 amino acids. Germline V gives CDR1 SGHRS, CDR2 YFSETQ. V dropped 0 bases and J dropped 2 bases, with 12 bases sitting between them. This CDR3 reads CASSLVWGGTYEQYF. The CDR3 coding sequence is TGCGCCAGCAGCTTGGTCTGGGGGGGCACCTACGAGCAGTACTTC.

The chain combines TRBV4-1 with TRBJ1-5; possibly TRBD1 for D (5 bases). V was pared by 4 bases and J by 5 bases, with 24 bases between. The germline V gene encodes CDR1 MGHRA and CDR2 YSYEKL. The length of the CDR3 is 18 residues. CDR3 sequence reads: CASSPPGRVGVLDQPQHF. Written as DNA, the CDR3 is TGCGCCAGCAGCCCTCCGGGCAGGGTCGGTGTCCTAGATCAGCCCCAGCATTTT.

The chain recombines TRBV28 with TRBJ1-2; 8 nucleotides agree with TRBD1. J was trimmed by 8 bases and V by 3 bases; bases with no gene match: 5. The CDR3 covers 13 residues. Germline V gives CDR1 MDHEN, CDR2 SYDVKM. The CDR3 here is CASSFSGGGGYTF. DNA for the CDR3: TGTGCCAGCAGTTTTTCAGGGGGCGGAGGCTACACCTTC.

V and J are TRBV18 and TRBJ2-3, with 10 bases that match TRBD2. After removal of 3 bases from V and 4 bases from J, the junction contained 10 bases not matched to a gene. The CDR3 loop spans 17 amino acids. Per the germline V gene, CDR1 is KGHSH and CDR2 is LQKENI. In DNA, the CDR3 is TGTGCCAGCTCACCGGGACTAGCGAGGCAGGGGGCAGATACGCAGTATTTT. Its translation is CASSPGLARQGADTQYF.